What follows describes a single T cell receptor (beta chain). Profiled with immunoSEQ multiplex PCR; TCRdb holds only in-frame clones, not every one. The sample has over 200,000 clones; around nine tenths are singletons. This specimen comes from a study of blood T cell repertoires in COVID-19. CDR3 length equals 15 residues. The germline V gene encodes CDR1 MGHRA and CDR2 YSYEKL. Unmatched junction bases numbered 2, after V lost 3 bases and J lost 4 bases. Sequenced material: PBMCs or T cells enriched from blood (not recorded which). The chain has TRBV4-1 and TRBJ2-2; 10 positions match TRBD2. The TCR comes from a woman aged 30 to 39 who had been exposed to COVID-19. The CDR3 DNA reads as TGCGCCAGCAGCCAGGGACTAGCGAGCACCGGGGAGCTGTTTTTT. Protein product: CASSQGLASTGELFF.